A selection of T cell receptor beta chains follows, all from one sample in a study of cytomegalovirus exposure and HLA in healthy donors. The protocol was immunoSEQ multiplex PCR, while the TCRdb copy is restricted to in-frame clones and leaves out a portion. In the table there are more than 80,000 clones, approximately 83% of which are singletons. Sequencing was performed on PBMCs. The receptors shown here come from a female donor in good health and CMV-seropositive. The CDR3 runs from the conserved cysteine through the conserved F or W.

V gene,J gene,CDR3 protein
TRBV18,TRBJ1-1,CASSPGTVTEAFF
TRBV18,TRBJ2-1,CASSPGTEQFF
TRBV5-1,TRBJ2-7,CASSLGTGFREQYF
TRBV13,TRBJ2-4,CASSLPGTGGRENIQYF
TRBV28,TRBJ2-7,CASTPMDSHYEQYF
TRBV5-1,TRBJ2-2,CASSPYGGQNTGELFF
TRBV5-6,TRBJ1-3,CASSLPTGGGVDSGNTIYF
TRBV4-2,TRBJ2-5,CASSQGGQEAQYF
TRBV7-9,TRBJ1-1,CASRSGTGGMNTEAFF
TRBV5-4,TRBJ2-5,CASSSDSGETQYF
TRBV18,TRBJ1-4,CASSSRQATNEKLFF
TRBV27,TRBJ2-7,CASSLSGSGRIYEQYF
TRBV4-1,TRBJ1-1,CASGPRWDSFF
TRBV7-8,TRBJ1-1,CASSLTEGALTEAFF
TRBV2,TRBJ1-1,CASSEGTMGGTEAFF
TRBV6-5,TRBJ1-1,CASGAGLMNTEAFF
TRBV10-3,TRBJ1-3,CAISGPGQNSGNTIYF
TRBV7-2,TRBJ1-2,CASSTTGNYGYTF
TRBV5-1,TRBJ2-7,CASSWGLAGLRGSYEQYF
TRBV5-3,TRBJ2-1,CARSLALLAGAVYNEQFF
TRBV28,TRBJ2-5,CASEGPGEKETQYF
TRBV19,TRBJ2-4,CASSLTGLAKNIQYF
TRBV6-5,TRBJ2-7,CASSPSGGEPYEQYF
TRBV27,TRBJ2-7,CASSLSWGRPYEQYF
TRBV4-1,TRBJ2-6,CASSQGAAGANVLTF
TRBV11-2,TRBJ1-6,CASSTTRGRISNSPLHF
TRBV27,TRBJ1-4,CASRNRVGKLFF
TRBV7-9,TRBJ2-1,CASSDSGTSILEQFF
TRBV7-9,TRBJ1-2,CASSLVDPNRGRWGYTF
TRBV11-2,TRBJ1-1,CASSLVGDSGRAFF
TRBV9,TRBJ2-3,CASSVAGRAGGADTQYF
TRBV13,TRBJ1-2,CASSLGQANYGYTF